A single T cell receptor beta chain is shown here with its context. The data were obtained in a study of control samples from healthy donors and cancer patients. Repertoires were generated with immunoSEQ multiplex PCR, while TCRdb's copy carries only in-frame clones and drops some. The sample includes 140,000 to 150,000 clones, 91% of them seen just once. The junction had 6 bases not matched to a gene; V was cut back by 2 bases and J by 5 bases. Germline-derived CDR1 and CDR2 are MNHEY and SMNVEV (reference sequence). The CDR3 totals 14 residues. The rearrangement uses TRBV27 and TRBJ2-7; 7 bases are shared with TRBD2. The origin of this receptor is a man aged 30-40 years in good health. Material: blood. Written as DNA, the CDR3 is TGTGCCAGCAGTTTACGCGGGGGTAGCAACGAGCAGTACTTC. Its protein product is CASSLRGGSNEQYF.